This is a list of T cell receptor beta chains from one sample in a study of blood T cell repertoires in COVID-19. Profiled with immunoSEQ multiplex PCR; TCRdb holds only in-frame clones, not every one. The table has some 250,000 clones, about 88% seen once; the top ten hold 0.9% to 1%. The specimen sequenced was peripheral blood. The origin of the receptors is a middle-aged woman who had recovered from COVID-19. CDR3s include the opening cysteine and the closing phenylalanine or tryptophan. The D gene is left open where the match is weak. A row's size may be missing; if present it is once, few, many or a size class.

cdr3_aa cdr3_nt clone_size j_call v_call d_call
CASSHRLAGPYNEQFF TGTGCCAGCAGTCACCGACTAGCGGGACCTTACAATGAGCAGTTCTTC - TRBJ2-1 TRBV6-2/TRBV6-3 TRBD2
CASSPVEATLSNQPQHF TGTGCCAGCTCACCGGTGGAGGCGACTCTTAGCAATCAGCCCCAGCATTTT - TRBJ1-5 TRBV18 -
CASTTGVNTEAFF TGTGCCAGCACGACAGGGGTGAACACTGAAGCTTTCTTT - TRBJ1-1 TRBV6-6 TRBD1
CASSLGQKPNYGYTF TGTGCCAGCAGCTTAGGACAGAAACCTAACTATGGCTACACCTTC once TRBJ1-2 TRBV7-8 -
CASSFGGRTRGKLFF TGTGCCAGCAGTTTTGGAGGACGGACCCGCGGAAAACTGTTTTTT - TRBJ1-4 TRBV27 -
CAWSVGGPQHF TGTGCCTGGAGTGTAGGGGGGCCCCAGCATTTT - TRBJ1-5 TRBV30 -
CAISEIGVSNQPQHF TGTGCCATCAGTGAAATCGGGGTTAGCAATCAGCCCCAGCATTTT - TRBJ1-5 TRBV10-3 -
CAISSRGGPSGPGELFF TGTGCCATCAGTTCCCGGGGGGGGCCGAGCGGCCCCGGGGAGCTGTTTTTT - TRBJ2-2 TRBV10-3 TRBD2
CASSQGDTSYYGYTF TGTGCCAGCAGCCAAGGGGACACCTCCTACTATGGCTACACCTTC - TRBJ1-2 TRBV3-1/TRBV3-2 -
CASSPGAGEKLFF TGTGCCAGCTCACCGGGAGCCGGTGAAAAACTGTTTTTT - TRBJ1-4 TRBV18 -
CASSLSASGSTDTQYF TGTGCCAGCAGCTTATCGGCTAGCGGGAGCACAGATACGCAGTATTTT - TRBJ2-3 TRBV7-6 TRBD2
CASSLGPQETQYF TGTGCCAGCAGCTTAGGGCCCCAAGAGACCCAGTACTTC - TRBJ2-5 TRBV11-2 -
CSTNRDYTDTQYF TGCAGCACCAACAGGGATTACACAGATACGCAGTATTTT few TRBJ2-3 TRBV29-1 -
CASSPPTGGNEQFF TGTGCCAGCTCACCCCCGACGGGGGGCAATGAGCAGTTCTTC - TRBJ2-1 TRBV18 TRBD2
CASSLTGELFF TGTGCCAGCAGCCTGACCGGGGAGCTGTTTTTT - TRBJ2-2 TRBV6-5 -
CASSGRSSYNEQFF TGCGCCAGCAGTGGGAGGAGCTCCTACAATGAGCAGTTCTTC once TRBJ2-1 TRBV4-1 -
CSLLGAAYNEQFF TGCAGCCTCCTGGGGGCCGCCTACAATGAGCAGTTCTTC - TRBJ2-1 TRBV29-1 -
CASNPPGGEAKNIQYF TGTGCCAGCAACCCCCCGGGGGGAGAGGCCAAAAACATTCAGTACTTC - TRBJ2-4 TRBV7-2 TRBD2
CASRPTGTGYNEQFF TGTGCCAGCAGGCCCACCGGGACAGGGTACAATGAGCAGTTCTTC - TRBJ2-1 TRBV6-5 TRBD1
CAVRRLHSNQPQHF TGTGCCGTGAGGCGGCTCCATAGCAATCAGCCCCAGCATTTT - TRBJ1-5 TRBV6-5 -
CATQGARNSPLHF TGCGCCACCCAGGGGGCTCGGAATTCACCCCTCCACTTT few TRBJ1-6 TRBV10-1 TRBD1
CATSEGPLSYGYTF TGTGCCACCAGTGAGGGGCCCTTAAGCTATGGCTACACCTTC - TRBJ1-2 TRBV24-1 -
CASSYGTGGRGETQYF TGTGCCAGCAGTTATGGGACAGGGGGCCGTGGGGAGACCCAGTACTTC - TRBJ2-5 TRBV6-6 TRBD1
CASSGRGGVGSYEQYF TGTGCCAGCAGCGGACGTGGAGGGGTCGGGTCCTACGAGCAGTACTTC - TRBJ2-7 TRBV9 -